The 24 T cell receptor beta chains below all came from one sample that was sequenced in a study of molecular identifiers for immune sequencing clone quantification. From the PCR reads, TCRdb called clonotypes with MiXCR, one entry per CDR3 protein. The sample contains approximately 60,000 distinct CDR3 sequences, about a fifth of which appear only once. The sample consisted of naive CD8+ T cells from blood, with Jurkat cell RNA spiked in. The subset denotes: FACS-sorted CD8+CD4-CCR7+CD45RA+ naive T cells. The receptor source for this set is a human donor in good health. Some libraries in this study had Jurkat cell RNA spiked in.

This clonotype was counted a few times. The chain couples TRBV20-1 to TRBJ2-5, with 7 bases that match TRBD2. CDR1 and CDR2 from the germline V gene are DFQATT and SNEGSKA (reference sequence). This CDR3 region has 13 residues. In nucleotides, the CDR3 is TGCAGGAGCGGGGACTTGGAGAAAGAGACCCAGTACTTC. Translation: CRSGDLEKETQYF.

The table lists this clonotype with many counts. The CDR3, as DNA: TGTGCCACCAGCCGAAGGGGACTAGCGGGAGCAGATACGCAGTATTTT. Protein sequence: CATSRRGLAGADTQYF. The chain uses TRBV15 and TRBJ2-3, with 14 nucleotides matching TRBD2. Trimming cost V 5 bases and J 4 bases; bases outside gene matches: 5. CDR1 and CDR2 (germline): LNHNV, YYDKDF (reference sequence). The CDR3 is made up of 16 amino acids.

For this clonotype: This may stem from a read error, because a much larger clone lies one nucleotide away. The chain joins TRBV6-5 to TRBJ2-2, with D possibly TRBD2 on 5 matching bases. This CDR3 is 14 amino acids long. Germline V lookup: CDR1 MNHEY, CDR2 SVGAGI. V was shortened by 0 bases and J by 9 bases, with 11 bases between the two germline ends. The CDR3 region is CASSYSGRARELFF. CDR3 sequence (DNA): TGTGCCAGCAGTTACTCAGGGAGAGCCAGGGAGCTGTTTTTT.

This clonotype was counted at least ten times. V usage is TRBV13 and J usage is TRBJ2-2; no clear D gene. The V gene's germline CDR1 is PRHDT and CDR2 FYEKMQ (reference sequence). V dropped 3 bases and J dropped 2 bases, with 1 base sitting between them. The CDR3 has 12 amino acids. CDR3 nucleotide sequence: TGTGCCAGCAGCTTCAACACCGGGGAGCTGTTTTTT. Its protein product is CASSFNTGELFF.

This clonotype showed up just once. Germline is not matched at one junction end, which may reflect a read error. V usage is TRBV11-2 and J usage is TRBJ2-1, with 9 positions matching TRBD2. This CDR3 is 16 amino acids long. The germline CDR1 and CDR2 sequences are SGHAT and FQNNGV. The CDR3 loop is CASSSETSGTYNEQLF. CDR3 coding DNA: TGTGCCAGCAGCTCCGAGACTAGCGGTACCTACAATGAGCAGCTCTTC.

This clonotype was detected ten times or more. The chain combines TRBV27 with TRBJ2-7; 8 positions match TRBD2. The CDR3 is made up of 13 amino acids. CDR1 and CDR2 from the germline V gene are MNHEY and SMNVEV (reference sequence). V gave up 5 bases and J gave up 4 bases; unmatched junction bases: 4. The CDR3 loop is CASSSGSLYEQYF. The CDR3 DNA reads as TGTGCCAGCAGTAGCGGGAGCTTGTACGAGCAGTACTTC.

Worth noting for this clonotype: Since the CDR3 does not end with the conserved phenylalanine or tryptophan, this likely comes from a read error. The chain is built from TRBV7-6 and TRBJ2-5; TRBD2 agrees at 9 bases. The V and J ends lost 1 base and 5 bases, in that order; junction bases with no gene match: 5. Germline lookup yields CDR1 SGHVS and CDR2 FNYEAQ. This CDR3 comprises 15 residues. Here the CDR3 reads CASSLGREGRETQYS. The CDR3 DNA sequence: TGTGCCAGCAGCTTAGGGCGGGAGGGCCGGGAGACCCAGTACTCC.

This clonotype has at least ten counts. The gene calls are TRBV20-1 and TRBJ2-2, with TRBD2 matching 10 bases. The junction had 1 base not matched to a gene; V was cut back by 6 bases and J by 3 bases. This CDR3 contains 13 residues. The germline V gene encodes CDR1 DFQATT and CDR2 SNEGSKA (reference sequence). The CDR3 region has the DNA TGCAGTGCAACTAGCGGGGACACCGGGGAGCTGTTTTTT. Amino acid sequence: CSATSGDTGELFF.

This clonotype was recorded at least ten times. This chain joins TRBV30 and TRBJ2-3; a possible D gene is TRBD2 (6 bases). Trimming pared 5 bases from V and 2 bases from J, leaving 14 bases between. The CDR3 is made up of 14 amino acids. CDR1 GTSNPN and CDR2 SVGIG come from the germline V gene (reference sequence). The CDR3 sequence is CAWEPGLLTDTQYF. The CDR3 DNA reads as TGTGCCTGGGAGCCGGGACTTCTCACAGATACGCAGTATTTT.

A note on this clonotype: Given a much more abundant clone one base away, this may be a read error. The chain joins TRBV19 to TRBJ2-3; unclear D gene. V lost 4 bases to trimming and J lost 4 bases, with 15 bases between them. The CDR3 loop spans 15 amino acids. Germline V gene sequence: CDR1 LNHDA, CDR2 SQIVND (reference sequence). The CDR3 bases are TGTGCCAGTAGTACTGGCCTCGATCCGGCAGATACGCAGTATTTT. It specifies CASSTGLDPADTQYF.

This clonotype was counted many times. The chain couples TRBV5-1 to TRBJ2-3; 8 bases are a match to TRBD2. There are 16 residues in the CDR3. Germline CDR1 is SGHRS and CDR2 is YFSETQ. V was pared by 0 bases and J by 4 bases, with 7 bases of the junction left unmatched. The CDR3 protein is CASSLEVSGNPDTQYF. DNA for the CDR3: TGCGCCAGCAGCTTGGAAGTTAGCGGGAACCCAGATACGCAGTATTTT.

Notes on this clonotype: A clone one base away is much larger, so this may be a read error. The CDR3 coding sequence is TGTGCCAGCAGTCCGGGACAGGGCGGAGGCACAGATACGCGGTATTTT. Protein: CASSPGQGGGTDTRYF. V usage is TRBV6-1 and J usage is TRBJ2-3, with TRBD1 identical over 9 bases. Germline loops: CDR1 MNHNS, CDR2 SASEGT. CDR3 size: 16 residues.

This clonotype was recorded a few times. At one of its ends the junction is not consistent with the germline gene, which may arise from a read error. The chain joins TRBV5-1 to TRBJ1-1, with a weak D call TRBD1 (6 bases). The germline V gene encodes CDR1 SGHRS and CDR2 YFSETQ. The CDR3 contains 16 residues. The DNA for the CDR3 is TGCGCCAGCAGGGAACCGGCGGACAGTCCGAACACTGAAGCTCTCTTT. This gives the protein CASREPADSPNTEALF.

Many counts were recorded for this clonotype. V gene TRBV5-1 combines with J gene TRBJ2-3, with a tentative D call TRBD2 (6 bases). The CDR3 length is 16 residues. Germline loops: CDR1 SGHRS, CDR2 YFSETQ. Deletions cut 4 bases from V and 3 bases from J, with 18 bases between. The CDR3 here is CASSQRGGTRTDTQYF. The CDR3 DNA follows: TGCGCCAGCAGCCAACGGGGCGGGACGAGGACAGATACGCAGTATTTT.

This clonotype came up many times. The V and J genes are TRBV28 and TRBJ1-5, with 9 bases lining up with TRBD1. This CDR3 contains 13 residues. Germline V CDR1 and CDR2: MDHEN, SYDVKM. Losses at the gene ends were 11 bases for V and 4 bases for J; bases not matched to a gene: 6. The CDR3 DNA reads TGTGCCGGCCGGACAGGGGCAAATCAGCCCCAGCATTTT. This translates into CAGRTGANQPQHF.

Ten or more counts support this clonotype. The CDR3 sequence is CASSSVLAGRAYEQYF. The CDR3, as DNA: TGTGCCAGCAGCTCCGTATTAGCGGGAAGGGCCTACGAGCAGTACTTC. The J gene is TRBJ2-7, the V gene TRBV13, with 8 bases lining up with TRBD2. The germline V gene encodes CDR1 PRHDT and CDR2 FYEKMQ (reference sequence). CDR3 length: 16 residues. J lost 2 bases, V lost 4 bases, and 10 bases had no gene match.

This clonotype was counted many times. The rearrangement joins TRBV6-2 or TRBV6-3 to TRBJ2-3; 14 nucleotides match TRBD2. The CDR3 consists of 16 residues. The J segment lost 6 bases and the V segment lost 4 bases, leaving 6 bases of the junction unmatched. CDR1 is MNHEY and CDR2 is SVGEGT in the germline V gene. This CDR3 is CASSFLTSGRADTQYF. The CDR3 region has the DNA TGTGCCAGCAGTTTCTTGACTAGCGGGAGGGCGGATACGCAGTATTTT.

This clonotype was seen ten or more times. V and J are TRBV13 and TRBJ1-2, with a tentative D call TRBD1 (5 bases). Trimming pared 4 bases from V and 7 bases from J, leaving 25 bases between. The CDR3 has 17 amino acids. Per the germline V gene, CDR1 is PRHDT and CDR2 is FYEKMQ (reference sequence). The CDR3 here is CASSSTQAGTELRGYTF. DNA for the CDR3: TGTGCCAGCAGCTCTACTCAAGCCGGGACTGAGCTTCGTGGCTACACCTTC. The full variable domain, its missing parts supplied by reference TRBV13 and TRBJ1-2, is AAGVIQSPRHLIKEKRETATLKCYPIPRHDTVYWYQQGPGQDPQFLISFYEKMQSDKGSIPDRFSAQQFSDYHSELNMSSLELGDSALYFCASSSTQAGTELRGYTFGSGTRLTVV.

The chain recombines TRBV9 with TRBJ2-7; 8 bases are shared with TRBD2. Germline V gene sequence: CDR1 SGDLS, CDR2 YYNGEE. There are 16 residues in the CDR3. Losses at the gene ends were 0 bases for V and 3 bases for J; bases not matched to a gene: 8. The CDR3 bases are TGTGCCAGCAGCGTAGGAACTAGCGGAGACCTCTACGAGCAGTACTTC. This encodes CASSVGTSGDLYEQYF.

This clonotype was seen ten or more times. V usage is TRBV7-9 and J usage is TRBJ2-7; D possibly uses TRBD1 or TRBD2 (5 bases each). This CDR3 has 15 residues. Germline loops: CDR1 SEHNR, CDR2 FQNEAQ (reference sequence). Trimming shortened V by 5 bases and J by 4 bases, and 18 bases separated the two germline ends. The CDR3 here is CASSLGPLQMYEQYF. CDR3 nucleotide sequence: TGTGCCAGCAGCCTGGGACCATTACAGATGTACGAGCAGTACTTC. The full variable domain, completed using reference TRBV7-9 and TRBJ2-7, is DTGVSQNPRHKITKRGQNVTFRCDPISEHNRLYWYRQTLGQGPEFLTYFQNEAQLEKSRLLSDRFSAERPKGSFSTLEIQRTEQGDSAMYLCASSLGPLQMYEQYFGPGTRLTVT.

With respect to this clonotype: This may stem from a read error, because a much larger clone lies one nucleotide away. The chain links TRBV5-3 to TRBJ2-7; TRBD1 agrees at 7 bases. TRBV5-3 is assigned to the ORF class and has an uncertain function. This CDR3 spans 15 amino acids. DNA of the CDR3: TGTGCCAGCAGCTCGTCCGGGACAGCTTACTACGAGCAGTACTTC. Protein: CASSSSGTAYYEQYF.

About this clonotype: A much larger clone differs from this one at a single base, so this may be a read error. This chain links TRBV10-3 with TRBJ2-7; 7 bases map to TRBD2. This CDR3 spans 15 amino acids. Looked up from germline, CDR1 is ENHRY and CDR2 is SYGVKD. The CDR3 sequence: CAISILAEGSYEQHF. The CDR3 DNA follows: TGTGCCATCAGTATCCTAGCGGAGGGATCCTACGAGCAGCACTTC.

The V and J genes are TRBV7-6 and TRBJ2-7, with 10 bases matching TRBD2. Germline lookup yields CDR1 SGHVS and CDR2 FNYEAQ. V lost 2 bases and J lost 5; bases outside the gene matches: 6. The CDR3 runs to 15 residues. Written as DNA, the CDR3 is TGTGCCAGCAGCTTAACTAGCGGGATTTTCCACGAGCAGTACTTC. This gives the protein CASSLTSGIFHEQYF.

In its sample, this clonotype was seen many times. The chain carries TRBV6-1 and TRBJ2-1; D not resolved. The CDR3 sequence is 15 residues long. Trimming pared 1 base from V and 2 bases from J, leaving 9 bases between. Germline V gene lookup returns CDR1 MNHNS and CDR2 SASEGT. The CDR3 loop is CASSEGWATYNEQFF. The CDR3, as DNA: TGTGCCAGCAGTGAAGGATGGGCAACCTACAATGAGCAGTTCTTC.